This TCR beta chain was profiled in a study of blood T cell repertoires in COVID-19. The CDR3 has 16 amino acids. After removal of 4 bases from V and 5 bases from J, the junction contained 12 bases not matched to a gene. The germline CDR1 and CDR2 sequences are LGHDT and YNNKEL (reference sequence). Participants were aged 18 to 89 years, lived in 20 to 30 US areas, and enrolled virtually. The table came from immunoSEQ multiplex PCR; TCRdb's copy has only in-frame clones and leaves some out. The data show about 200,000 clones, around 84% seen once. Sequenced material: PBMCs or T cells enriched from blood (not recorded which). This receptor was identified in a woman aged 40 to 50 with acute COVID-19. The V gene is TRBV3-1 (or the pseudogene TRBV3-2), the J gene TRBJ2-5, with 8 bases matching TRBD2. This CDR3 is CASSPRRTSSLETQYF. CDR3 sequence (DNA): TGTGCCAGCAGCCCCAGACGGACTAGCAGTCTCGAGACCCAGTACTTC.